This record covers a single T cell receptor (beta chain). Its target is unknown. These data belong to a study of CD8+ T cells in alopecia areata. Study overall: The study gave treated patients oral tofacitinib at 5 to 10 mg twice daily. The study's findings and limits: Expanded CD8+ clones among the top 100, as well as scalp clonality, were significantly decreased by tofacitinib. Across lesional scalp, and particularly alopecia totalis/universalis, clonality surpassed that of normal scalp. Normal skin's resident alphabeta T cells are sequenced alongside lesional scalp T cells.

Germline V gives CDR1 MNHEY, CDR2 SVGAGI. V lost 6 bases and J lost 8, with 13 bases in between. The CDR3 is 12 residues long. Once RNA had been extracted, it was reverse transcribed into cDNA to act as the sequencing template. Here immunoSEQ multiplex PCR was the method, and the copy in TCRdb shows in-frame clones only, minus some. Here the sample spans more than 200,000 clones, 50% to 75% being singletons. The sample's treatment: oral pan-JAK inhibitor, 5-10 mg twice daily. The material sequenced was CD4+ T cells sorted from blood, taken at week 4, from a patient treated with tofacitinib. The origin of this receptor is a human donor with alopecia areata. The chain joins TRBV6-5 to TRBJ1-1; D call uncertain. In DNA, the CDR3 is TGTGCCAGCAGACGCGACACCACAGAAGCTTTCTTT. Protein product: CASRRDTTEAFF.